This passage covers 17 T cell receptor beta chains from one sample sequenced in a study of shared clonotypes between healthy human individuals. The assay was immunoSEQ multiplex PCR, and TCRdb's table has in-frame clones only and misses some. The sample yields 2,500,000 or so clones, roughly 92% seen once. What was sequenced was naive CD4+ T cells sorted from blood. The subset here: CD45RA+ positively selected. The receptors shown here come from a man aged 18 to 29 in good health.

This chain links TRBV15 with TRBJ1-6; D not certain. Germline CDR1 and CDR2: LNHNV and YYDKDF (reference sequence). The CDR3 covers 15 residues. The V gene lost 1 base and the J gene lost 6 bases, with 10 bases spanning the gap. In DNA form, the CDR3 reads TGTGCCACCAGCAGAGCGACAAAGGGTAATTCACCCCTCCACTTT. Translating it yields CATSRATKGNSPLHF.

The chain joins TRBV18 to TRBJ1-4; no firm D call. The CDR3 runs 15 residues. Germline V gene data show CDR1 as KGHSH and CDR2 as LQKENI. V lost 2 bases, J lost 4 bases, and 11 bases lay in between. Here the CDR3 DNA reads TGTGCCAGCTCACCAATAACAGCCATTAATGAAAAACTGTTTTTT. Protein product: CASSPITAINEKLFF.

As concerns this clone: Different DNA sequences within this sample yield the same CDR3. The V gene is TRBV29-1, the J gene TRBJ2-5; a weak D match, TRBD1 (5 bases). This CDR3 has 12 residues. The germline V gene has CDR1 SQVTM and CDR2 ANQGSEA. V lost 2 bases and J 4 bases, leaving 8 bases between the germline ends. The CDR3 DNA is TGCAGCGTTGAATCCAGGGCAGAGACCCAGTACTTC. Residues: CSVESRAETQYF.

The chain combines TRBV18 with TRBJ1-2, with 7 nucleotides matching TRBD1. This CDR3 contains 16 residues. V shed 3 bases and J 0 bases; nucleotides not matched to a gene: 7. In germline, CDR1 is KGHSH, CDR2 LQKENI. The CDR3, as DNA: TGTGCCAGCTCACCTCCCTTGGGACAGTCTAACTATGGCTACACCTTC. Translated, it gives CASSPPLGQSNYGYTF.

This chain uses TRBV5-4 with TRBJ2-1; D ambiguous. This CDR3 is built from 12 residues. CDR1 and CDR2 (germline): SGHNT, YYREEE (reference sequence). V was cut by 3 bases and J by 3 bases, with 4 bases left in between. CDR3 residues: CASSSIYNEQFF. CDR3 coding DNA: TGTGCCAGCAGCTCAATCTACAATGAGCAGTTCTTC. The full variable domain, rest sourced from reference TRBV5-4 and TRBJ2-1, is ETGVTQSPTHLIKTRGQQVTLRCSSQSGHNTVSWYQQALGQGPQFIFQYYREEENGRGNFPPRFSGLQFPNYSSELNVNALELDDSALYLCASSSIYNEQFFGPGTRLTVL.

This rearrangement joins TRBV9 to TRBJ2-3; D unresolved. This CDR3 spans 15 amino acids. Germline CDR1 is SGDLS and CDR2 is YYNGEE. The V end lost 0 bases, the J end lost 0 bases, and 8 bases lay between the germline ends. CDR3: CASSVALGSTDTQYF. The CDR3 nucleotides are TGTGCCAGCAGCGTAGCTCTCGGTAGCACAGATACGCAGTATTTT.

The V gene is TRBV5-6, the J gene TRBJ1-2; D may be TRBD1 (6 bases). CDR1 is SGHDT and CDR2 is YYEEEE in the germline V gene. With 4 bases removed from V and 4 bases from J, the gap between germline ends came to 17 bases. The CDR3 extends over 15 amino acids. CDR3 sequence reads: CASSQNQGQGYGYTF. Written as DNA, the CDR3 is TGTGCCAGCAGCCAAAATCAGGGGCAGGGCTATGGCTACACCTTC.

V usage is TRBV5-6 and J usage is TRBJ1-5; D remains ambiguous. V shed 10 bases and J shed 4 bases, with 18 bases lying between them. Germline CDR1 SGHDT, CDR2 YYEEEE. The CDR3 covers 14 residues. CDR3 protein: CAAWKGKRNQPQHF. In DNA form, the CDR3 reads TGTGCCGCGTGGAAAGGGAAGAGAAATCAGCCCCAGCATTTT.

This chain uses TRBV5-6 with TRBJ1-2, with 8 nucleotides matching TRBD1. Germline V gene sequence: CDR1 SGHDT, CDR2 YYEEEE. J was trimmed by 7 bases and V by 2 bases; bases with no gene match: 7. The CDR3 has 14 amino acids. The CDR3 DNA is TGTGCCAGCAGCTTCGGCAGGGGGCGAGGTGGCTACACCTTC. Residues: CASSFGRGRGGYTF. The full variable domain, rest sourced from reference TRBV5-6 and TRBJ1-2, is DAGVTQSPTHLIKTRGQQVTLRCSPKSGHDTVSWYQQALGQGPQFIFQYYEEEERQRGNFPDRFSGHQFPNYSSELNVNALLLGDSALYLCASSFGRGRGGYTFGSGTRLTVV.

This rearrangement joins TRBV5-3 to TRBJ1-5; 8 bases fit TRBD1. TRBV5-3 is treated as an ORF (open reading frame) with a function not yet certain. The CDR3 runs 19 residues. V was pared by 4 bases and J by 2 bases, with 17 bases of the junction left unmatched. The CDR3 DNA sequence: TGTGCCAGAAGCCTACAGCGAGGAGACAGGGGTTGTGGCAATCAGCCCCAGCATTTT. Translated: CARSLQRGDRGCGNQPQHF.

Written as DNA, the CDR3 is TGTGCCAGCAGCGTAGGTCAGGGACAAATATACAATGAGCAGTTCTTC. Protein product: CASSVGQGQIYNEQFF. J is TRBJ2-1 and V is TRBV9; TRBD1 might be the D (6 bases). Germline-derived CDR1 and CDR2 are SGDLS and YYNGEE. This CDR3 contains 16 residues. V dropped 0 bases and J dropped 4 bases, with 14 bases sitting between them.

This clone was picked up one time. The chain carries TRBV2 and TRBJ2-5; no firm D call. Trimming took off 7 bases at V and 8 bases at J, with 11 bases between the two ends. Germline lookup yields CDR1 SNHLY and CDR2 FYNNEI. CDR3 length: 11 amino acids. CDR3 sequence: CASTAGFTQYF. CDR3 DNA: TGTGCCAGCACGGCCGGATTTACCCAGTACTTC.

Here the CDR3 reads CASSGDAPTNEKLFF. CDR3 DNA sequence: TGTGCCAGCAGCGGGGACGCTCCAACTAATGAAAAACTGTTTTTT. The V and J genes are TRBV9 and TRBJ1-4; possible D gene TRBD1, 5 bases. CDR1 and CDR2 from the germline V gene are SGDLS and YYNGEE. Trimming took 3 bases from V and 0 from J, leaving 9 bases between them. CDR3 length: 15 residues.

The chain couples TRBV6-5 to TRBJ1-3, with a possible D match to TRBD1 (5 bases). V was pared by 2 bases and J by 3 bases, with 11 bases between. The CDR3 consists of 15 residues. The germline V gene has CDR1 MNHEY and CDR2 SVGAGI. CDR3 protein: CASSYKGAGGNTIYF. CDR3 nucleotide sequence: TGTGCCAGCAGTTACAAAGGGGCAGGTGGAAACACCATATATTTT.

The V and J genes are TRBV4-1 and TRBJ1-4; no definite D call. The CDR3 totals 13 residues. Trimming removed 3 bases at V and 7 bases at J, with 9 bases between. CDR1 MGHRA and CDR2 YSYEKL come from the germline V gene. This CDR3 reads CASSQLSGEKLFF. CDR3 coding DNA: TGCGCCAGCAGCCAGCTAAGCGGTGAAAAACTGTTTTTT.

V and J are TRBV2 and TRBJ2-3; 12 bases match TRBD2. Germline V gene lookup returns CDR1 SNHLY and CDR2 FYNNEI. The V segment lost 7 bases and the J segment 0 bases; nucleotides outside the gene matches: 8. The CDR3 covers 17 residues. The CDR3 nucleotides are TGTGCCAGCAAACTAGCGGGAGGCCCTGCTAGCACAGATACGCAGTATTTT. This gives the protein CASKLAGGPASTDTQYF.

The chain uses TRBV4-3 and TRBJ2-7, with a weak D call TRBD2 (6 bases). The germline V and J ends were trimmed by 1 base and 4 bases, with 14 bases remaining between them. The CDR3 runs to 15 residues. Germline V gives CDR1 LGHNA, CDR2 YSLEER. The CDR3 loop reads CASSQGGGSNYEQYF. The CDR3 region has the DNA TGCGCCAGCAGCCAAGGTGGGGGGTCAAATTACGAGCAGTACTTC.